This TCR beta chain was sequenced for a study of T-cell memory formation after mild COVID-19. The V and J ends lost 5 bases and 4 bases, in that order; junction bases with no gene match: 3. Germline CDR1 reads MNHEY; CDR2 reads SMNVEV (reference sequence). The CDR3 length is 13 residues. TCRdb analysed the 5' RACE reads with MiXCR anew, one entry per CDR3 protein. The sample shows fewer than 150,000 distinct CDR3 sequences, more than 13% of them seen only once. This chain uses TRBV27 with TRBJ1-1, with TRBD1 matching over 8 bases. The sample taken for sequencing was PBMCs or a T cell subset sorted from them (not recorded which). This TCR was sampled from an adult woman who had mild COVID-19 (a few samples of this study predate the infection). Cell type and time point are not known. Written as DNA, the CDR3 is TGTGCCAGCAGTCCAGGGGGCGTCACTGAAGCTTTCTTT. Protein sequence: CASSPGGVTEAFF.